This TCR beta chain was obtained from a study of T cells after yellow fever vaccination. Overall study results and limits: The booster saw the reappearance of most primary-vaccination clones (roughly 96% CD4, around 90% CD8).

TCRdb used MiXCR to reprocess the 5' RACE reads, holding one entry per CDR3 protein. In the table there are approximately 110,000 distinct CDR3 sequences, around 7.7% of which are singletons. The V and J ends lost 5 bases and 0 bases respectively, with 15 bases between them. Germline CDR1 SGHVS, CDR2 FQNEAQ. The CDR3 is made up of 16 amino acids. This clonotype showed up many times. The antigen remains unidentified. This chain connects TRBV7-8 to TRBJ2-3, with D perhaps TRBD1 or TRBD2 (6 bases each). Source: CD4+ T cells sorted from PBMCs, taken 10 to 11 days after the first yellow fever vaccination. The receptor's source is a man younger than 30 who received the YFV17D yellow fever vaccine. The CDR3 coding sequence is TGTGCCAGCAGCACCCGATGGGGGGCGAGCACAGATACGCAGTATTTT. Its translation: CASSTRWGASTDTQYF.